The 2 T cell receptor beta chains below come from one sample, sequenced in a study of T cells in Graves' hyperthyroidism and ophthalmopathy. TCR beta CDR3 regions were amplified from RNA. Researchers ran a first-round RT-PCR on the TCR CDR3 using the HTBI primer set. TCRdb passed the multiplex PCR reads through MiXCR, listing each CDR3 protein once. This repertoire shows hundreds of thousands of distinct CDR3 sequences, roughly 37% found once; its top ten account for 7% to 10%. Input material: blood. The receptors derive from a man between 18 and 35 years old with Graves' hyperthyroidism.

In its sample, this clonotype was seen many times. J is TRBJ2-6 and V is TRBV7-9, with D perhaps assigned TRBD1 or TRBD2 (6 bases each). Germline-derived CDR1 and CDR2 are SEHNR and FQNEAQ (reference sequence). The CDR3 runs to 17 residues. V shed 3 bases and J shed 0 bases, with 12 bases lying between them. In DNA form, the CDR3 reads TGTGCCAGCAGCTTGGGGGGCTTCCCCTCTGGGGCCAACGTCCTGACTTTC. Its translation: CASSLGGFPSGANVLTF.

The chain joins TRBV7-8 to TRBJ2-5; D call uncertain. The CDR3 spans 13 residues. The germline V gene has CDR1 SGHVS and CDR2 FQNEAQ. V lost 8 bases and J 4 bases, leaving 14 bases between the germline ends. The CDR3 bases are TGTGCCAGCGGACGGAATGGCAGAGAGACCCAGTACTTC. Encoded protein: CASGRNGRETQYF.